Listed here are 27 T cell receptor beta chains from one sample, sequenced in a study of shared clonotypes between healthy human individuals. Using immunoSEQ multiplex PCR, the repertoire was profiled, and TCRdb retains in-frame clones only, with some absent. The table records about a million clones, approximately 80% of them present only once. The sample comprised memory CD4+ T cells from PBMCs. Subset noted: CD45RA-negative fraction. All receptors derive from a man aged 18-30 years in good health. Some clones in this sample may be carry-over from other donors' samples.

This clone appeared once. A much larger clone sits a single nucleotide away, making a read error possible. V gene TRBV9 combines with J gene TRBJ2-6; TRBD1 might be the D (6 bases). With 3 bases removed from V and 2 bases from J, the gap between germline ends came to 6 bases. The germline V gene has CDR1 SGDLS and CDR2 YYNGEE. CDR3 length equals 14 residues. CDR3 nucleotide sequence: TGTGCCAGCAGCGACAGGGCTGGGGCCAACGTCCTGACTTTC. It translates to CASSDRAGANVLTF.

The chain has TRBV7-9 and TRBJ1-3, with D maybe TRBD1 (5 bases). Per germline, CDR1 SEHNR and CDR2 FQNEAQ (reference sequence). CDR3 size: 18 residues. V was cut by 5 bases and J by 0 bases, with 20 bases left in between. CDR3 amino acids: CASSHPPMTELSGNTIYF. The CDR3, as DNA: TGTGCCAGCAGCCATCCTCCTATGACAGAACTCTCTGGAAACACCATATATTTT.

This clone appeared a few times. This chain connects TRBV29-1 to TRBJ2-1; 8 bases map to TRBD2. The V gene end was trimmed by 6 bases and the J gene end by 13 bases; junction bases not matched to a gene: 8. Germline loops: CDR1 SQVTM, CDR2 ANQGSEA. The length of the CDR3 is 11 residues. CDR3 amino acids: CSVTSGRIQFF. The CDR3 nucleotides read TGCAGCGTCACTAGCGGTCGTATACAGTTCTTC.

The CDR3 DNA reads TGTGCCTGGTCCCCCGAGGATACGCAGTATTTT. Its protein product is CAWSPEDTQYF. The V call is TRBV30, the J call TRBJ2-3; D is unclear. The CDR3 covers 11 residues. Trimming took off 5 bases at V and 6 bases at J, with 9 bases between the two ends. The germline gives CDR1 GTSNPN, CDR2 SVGIG (reference sequence). Supplemented by reference TRBV30 and TRBJ2-3, the full variable domain reads SQTIHQWPATLVQPVGSPLSLECTVEGTSNPNLYWYRQAAGRGLQLLFYSVGIGQISSEVPQNLSASRPQDRQFILSSKKLLLSDSGFYLCAWSPEDTQYFGPGTRLTVL.

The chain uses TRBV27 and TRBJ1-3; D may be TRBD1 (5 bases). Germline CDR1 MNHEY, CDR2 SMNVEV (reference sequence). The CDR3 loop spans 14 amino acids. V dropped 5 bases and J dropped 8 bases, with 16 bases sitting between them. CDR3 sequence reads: CASSPSWAGDTIYF. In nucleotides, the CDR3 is TGTGCCAGCAGTCCCTCATGGGCGGGGGACACCATATATTTT.

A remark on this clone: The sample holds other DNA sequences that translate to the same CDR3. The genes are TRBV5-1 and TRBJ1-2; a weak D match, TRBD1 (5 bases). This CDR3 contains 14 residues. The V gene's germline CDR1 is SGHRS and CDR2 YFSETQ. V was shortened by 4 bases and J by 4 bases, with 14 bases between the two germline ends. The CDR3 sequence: CASSLGDRSYGYTF. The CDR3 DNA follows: TGCGCCAGCAGCCTGGGCGACAGATCCTATGGCTACACCTTC.

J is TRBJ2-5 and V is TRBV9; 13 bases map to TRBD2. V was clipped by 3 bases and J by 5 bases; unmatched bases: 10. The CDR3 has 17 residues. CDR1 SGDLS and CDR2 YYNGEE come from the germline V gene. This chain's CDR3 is CASSARGLAGVGETQYF. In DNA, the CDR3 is TGTGCCAGCAGCGCCAGAGGACTAGCGGGAGTGGGGGAGACCCAGTACTTC.

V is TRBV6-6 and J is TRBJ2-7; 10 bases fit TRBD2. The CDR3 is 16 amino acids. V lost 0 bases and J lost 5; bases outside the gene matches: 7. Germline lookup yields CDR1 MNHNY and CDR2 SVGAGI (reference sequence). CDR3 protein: CASSYSTPSGSNEQYF. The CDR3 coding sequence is TGTGCCAGCAGTTACTCCACCCCTAGCGGGAGTAACGAGCAGTACTTC.

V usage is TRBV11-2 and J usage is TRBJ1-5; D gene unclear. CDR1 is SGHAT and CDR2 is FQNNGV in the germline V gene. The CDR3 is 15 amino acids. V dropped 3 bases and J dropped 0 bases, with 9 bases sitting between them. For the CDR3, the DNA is TGTGCCAGCAGCTTCGATTACAGTAGCAATCAGCCCCAGCATTTT. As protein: CASSFDYSSNQPQHF.

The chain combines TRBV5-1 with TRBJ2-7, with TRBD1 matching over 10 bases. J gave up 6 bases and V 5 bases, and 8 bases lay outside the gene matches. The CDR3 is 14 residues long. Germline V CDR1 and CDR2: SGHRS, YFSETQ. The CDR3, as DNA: TGCGCCAGCAGTAATGTCGGGACAGGGGCCGAGCAGTACTTC. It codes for CASSNVGTGAEQYF.

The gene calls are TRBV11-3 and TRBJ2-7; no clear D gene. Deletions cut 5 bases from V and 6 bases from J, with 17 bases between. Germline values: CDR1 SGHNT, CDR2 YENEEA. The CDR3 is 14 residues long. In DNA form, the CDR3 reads TGTGCCAGCAGCCTCGAGAGTAGCCGAAGCGAGCAGTACTTC. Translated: CASSLESSRSEQYF.

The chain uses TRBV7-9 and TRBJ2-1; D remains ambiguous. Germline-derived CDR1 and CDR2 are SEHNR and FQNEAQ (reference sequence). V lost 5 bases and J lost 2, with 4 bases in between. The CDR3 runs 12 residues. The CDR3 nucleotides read TGTGCCAGCAGCCCTGCCTACAATGAGCAGTTCTTC. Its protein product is CASSPAYNEQFF. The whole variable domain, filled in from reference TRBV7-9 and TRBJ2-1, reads DTGVSQNPRHKITKRGQNVTFRCDPISEHNRLYWYRQTLGQGPEFLTYFQNEAQLEKSRLLSDRFSAERPKGSFSTLEIQRTEQGDSAMYLCASSPAYNEQFFGPGTRLTVL.

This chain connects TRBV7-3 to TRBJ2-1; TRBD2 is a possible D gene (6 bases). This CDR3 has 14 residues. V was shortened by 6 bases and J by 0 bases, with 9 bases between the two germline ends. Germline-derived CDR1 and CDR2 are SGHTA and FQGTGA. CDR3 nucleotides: TGTGCCAGCAGTAGCGGTTCCTCCTACAATGAGCAGTTCTTC. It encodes CASSSGSSYNEQFF.

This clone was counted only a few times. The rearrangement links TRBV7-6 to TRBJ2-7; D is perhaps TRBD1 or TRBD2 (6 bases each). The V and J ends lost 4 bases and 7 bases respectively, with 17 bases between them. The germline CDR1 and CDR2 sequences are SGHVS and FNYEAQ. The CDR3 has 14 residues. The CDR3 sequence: CASSSRTGAGEQYF. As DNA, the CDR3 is TGTGCCAGCAGCTCCCGGACGGGGGCGGGGGAGCAGTACTTC.

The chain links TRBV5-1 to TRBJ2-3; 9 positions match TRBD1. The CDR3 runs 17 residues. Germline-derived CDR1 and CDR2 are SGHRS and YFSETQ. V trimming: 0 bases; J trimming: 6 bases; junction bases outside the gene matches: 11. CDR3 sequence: CASSLGGGGQGFDTQYF. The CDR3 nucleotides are TGCGCCAGCAGCTTGGGGGGCGGCGGACAGGGGTTCGATACGCAGTATTTT.

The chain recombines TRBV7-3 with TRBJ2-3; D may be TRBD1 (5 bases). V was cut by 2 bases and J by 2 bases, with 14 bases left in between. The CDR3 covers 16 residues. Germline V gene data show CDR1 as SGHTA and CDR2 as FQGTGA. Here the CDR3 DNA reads TGTGCCAGCAGCTTAGTTTCCAGGGTGGACACAGATACGCAGTATTTT. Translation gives CASSLVSRVDTDTQYF.

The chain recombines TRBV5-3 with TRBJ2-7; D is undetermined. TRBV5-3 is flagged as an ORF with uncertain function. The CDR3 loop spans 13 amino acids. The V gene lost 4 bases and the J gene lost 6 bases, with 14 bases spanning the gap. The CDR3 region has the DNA TGTGCCAGAAGCATCCCGGGCTCTGGCGAGCAGTACTTC. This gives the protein CARSIPGSGEQYF.

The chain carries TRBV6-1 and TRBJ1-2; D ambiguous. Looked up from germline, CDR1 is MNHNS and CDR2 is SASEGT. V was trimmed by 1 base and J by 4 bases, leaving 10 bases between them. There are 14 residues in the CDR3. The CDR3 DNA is TGTGCCAGCAGTGAAGGGGTGTTTGGCTATGGCTACACCTTC. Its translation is CASSEGVFGYGYTF.

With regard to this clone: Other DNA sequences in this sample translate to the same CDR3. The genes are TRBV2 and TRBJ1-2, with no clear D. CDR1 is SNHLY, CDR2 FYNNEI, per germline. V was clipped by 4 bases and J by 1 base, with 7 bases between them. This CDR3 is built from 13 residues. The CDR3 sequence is CASSVDGNYGYTF. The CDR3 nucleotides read TGTGCCAGCAGTGTCGACGGTAACTATGGCTACACCTTC.

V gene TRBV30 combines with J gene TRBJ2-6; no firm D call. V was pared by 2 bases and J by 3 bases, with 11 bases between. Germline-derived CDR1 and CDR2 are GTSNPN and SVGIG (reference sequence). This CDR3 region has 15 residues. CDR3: CAWSIRTGGANVLTF. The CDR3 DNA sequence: TGTGCCTGGAGTATCAGGACCGGTGGGGCCAACGTCCTGACTTTC.

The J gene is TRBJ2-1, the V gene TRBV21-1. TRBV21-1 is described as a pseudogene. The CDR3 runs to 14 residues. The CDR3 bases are TGTGCCAGCAGCCCAAAAGGGCCATACAATGAGCAGTTCTTC. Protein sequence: CASSPKGPYNEQFF.

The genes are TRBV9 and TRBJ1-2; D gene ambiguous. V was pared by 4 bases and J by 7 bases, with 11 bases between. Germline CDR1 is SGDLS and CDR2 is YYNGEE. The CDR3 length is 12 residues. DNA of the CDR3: TGTGCCAGCAGCCCGAGGGCGGGTGGCTACACCTTC. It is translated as CASSPRAGGYTF.

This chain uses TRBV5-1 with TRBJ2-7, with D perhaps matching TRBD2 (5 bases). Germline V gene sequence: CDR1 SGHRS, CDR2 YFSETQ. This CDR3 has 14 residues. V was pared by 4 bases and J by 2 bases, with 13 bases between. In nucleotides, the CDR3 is TGCGCCAGCAGCCCGGGAACGGAAACCTACGAGCAGTACTTC. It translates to CASSPGTETYEQYF.

The CDR3 protein is CASSLQGGTPYNEQFF. CDR3 nucleotides: TGTGCCAGCAGCTTACAAGGCGGGACCCCCTACAATGAGCAGTTCTTC. The rearrangement uses TRBV7-8 and TRBJ2-1; maybe TRBD2 (6 bases). The ends were cut back, 2 bases at V and 2 bases at J, with 13 bases in the middle. The CDR3 is 16 residues long. Germline V gene data show CDR1 as SGHVS and CDR2 as FQNEAQ.

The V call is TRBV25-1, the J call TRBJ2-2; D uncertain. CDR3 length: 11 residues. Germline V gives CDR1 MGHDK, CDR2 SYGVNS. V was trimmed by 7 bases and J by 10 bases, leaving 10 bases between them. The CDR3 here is CASTSSSELFF. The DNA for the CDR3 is TGTGCCAGCACCTCCTCTTCGGAGCTGTTTTTT.

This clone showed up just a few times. CDR3 nucleotide sequence: TGTGCCAGCTTGGCTGGTAGCCGCACAGATACGCAGTATTTT. Its protein is CASLAGSRTDTQYF. V is TRBV28 and J is TRBJ2-3; D uncertain. This CDR3 is built from 14 residues. The V gene's germline CDR1 is MDHEN and CDR2 SYDVKM. The germline V and J ends were trimmed by 8 bases and 1 base, with 13 bases remaining between them.

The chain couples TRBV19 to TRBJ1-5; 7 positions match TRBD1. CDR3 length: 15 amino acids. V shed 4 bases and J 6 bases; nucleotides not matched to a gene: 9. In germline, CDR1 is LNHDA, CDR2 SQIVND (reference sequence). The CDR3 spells CASSTETGSGQPQHF. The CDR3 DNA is TGTGCCAGTAGTACCGAGACAGGGTCCGGTCAGCCCCAGCATTTT.